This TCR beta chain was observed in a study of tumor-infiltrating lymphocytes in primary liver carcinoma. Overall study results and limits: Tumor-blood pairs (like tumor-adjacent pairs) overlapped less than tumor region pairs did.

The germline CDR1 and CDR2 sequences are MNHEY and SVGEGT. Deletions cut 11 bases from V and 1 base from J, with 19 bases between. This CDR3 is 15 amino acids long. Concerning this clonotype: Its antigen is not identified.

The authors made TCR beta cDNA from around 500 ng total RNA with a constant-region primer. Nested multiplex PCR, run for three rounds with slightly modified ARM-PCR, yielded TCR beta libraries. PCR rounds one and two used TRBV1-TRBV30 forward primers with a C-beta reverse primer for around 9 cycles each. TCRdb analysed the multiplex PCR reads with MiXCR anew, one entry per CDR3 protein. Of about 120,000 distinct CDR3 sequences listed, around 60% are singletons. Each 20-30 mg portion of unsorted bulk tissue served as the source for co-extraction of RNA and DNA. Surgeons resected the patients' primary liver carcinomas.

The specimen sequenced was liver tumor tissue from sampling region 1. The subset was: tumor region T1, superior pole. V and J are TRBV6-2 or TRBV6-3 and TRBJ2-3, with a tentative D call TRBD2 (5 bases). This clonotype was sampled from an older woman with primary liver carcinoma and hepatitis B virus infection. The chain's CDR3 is CAAKPPSGRTDTQYF. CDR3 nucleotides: TGTGCCGCGAAACCCCCAAGCGGACGCACAGATACGCAGTATTTT.